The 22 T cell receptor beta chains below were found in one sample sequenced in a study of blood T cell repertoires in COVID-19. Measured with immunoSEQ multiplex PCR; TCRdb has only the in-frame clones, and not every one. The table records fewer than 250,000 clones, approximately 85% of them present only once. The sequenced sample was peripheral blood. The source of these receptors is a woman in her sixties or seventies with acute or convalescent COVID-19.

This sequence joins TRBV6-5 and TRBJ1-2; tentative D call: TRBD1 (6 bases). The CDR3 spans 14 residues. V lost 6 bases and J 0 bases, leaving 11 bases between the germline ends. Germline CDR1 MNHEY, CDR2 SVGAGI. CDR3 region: CASRTGHTNYGYTF. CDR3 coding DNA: TGTGCCAGCAGAACGGGACATACTAACTATGGCTACACCTTC.

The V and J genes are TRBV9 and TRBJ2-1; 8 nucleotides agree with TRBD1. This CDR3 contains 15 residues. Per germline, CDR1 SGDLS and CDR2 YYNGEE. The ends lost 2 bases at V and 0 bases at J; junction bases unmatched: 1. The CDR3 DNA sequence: TGTGCCAGCAGCGTGGGGACAGGCTCCTACAATGAGCAGTTCTTC. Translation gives CASSVGTGSYNEQFF.

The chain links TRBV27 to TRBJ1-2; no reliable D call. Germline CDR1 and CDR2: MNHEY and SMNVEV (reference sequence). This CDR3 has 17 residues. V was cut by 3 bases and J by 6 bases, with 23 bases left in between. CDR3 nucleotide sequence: TGTGCCAGCAGTTTTAGTCGGGAGAGGGCGAGATTGGATGGCTACACCTTC. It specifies CASSFSRERARLDGYTF.

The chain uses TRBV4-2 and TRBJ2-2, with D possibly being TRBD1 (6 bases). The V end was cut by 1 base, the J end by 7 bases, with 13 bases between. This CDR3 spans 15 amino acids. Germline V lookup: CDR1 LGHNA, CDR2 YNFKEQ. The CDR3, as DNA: TGTGCCAGCAGCCAAGCCGCAGGGGTTGACGGGGAGCTGTTTTTT. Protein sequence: CASSQAAGVDGELFF.

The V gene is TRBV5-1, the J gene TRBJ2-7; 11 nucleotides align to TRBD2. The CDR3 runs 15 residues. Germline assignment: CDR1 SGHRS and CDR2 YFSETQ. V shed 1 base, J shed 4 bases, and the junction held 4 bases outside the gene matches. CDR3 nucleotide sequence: TGCGCCAGCAGCTTGCCGACTAGCGGGGTTTACGAGCAGTACTTC. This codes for CASSLPTSGVYEQYF.

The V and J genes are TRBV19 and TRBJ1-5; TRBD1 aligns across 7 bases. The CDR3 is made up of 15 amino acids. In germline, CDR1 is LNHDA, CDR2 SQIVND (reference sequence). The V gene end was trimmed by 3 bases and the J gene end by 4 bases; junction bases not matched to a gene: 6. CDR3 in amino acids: CASSIGGGINQPQHF. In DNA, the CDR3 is TGTGCCAGTAGTATCGGAGGGGGCATTAATCAGCCCCAGCATTTT.

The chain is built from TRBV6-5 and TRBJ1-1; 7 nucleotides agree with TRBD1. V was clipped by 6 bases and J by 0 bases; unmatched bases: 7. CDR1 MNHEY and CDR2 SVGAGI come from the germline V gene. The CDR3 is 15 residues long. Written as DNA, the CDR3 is TGTGCCAGCAGCCAGGACAGGTCCCTGAACACTGAAGCTTTCTTT. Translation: CASSQDRSLNTEAFF.

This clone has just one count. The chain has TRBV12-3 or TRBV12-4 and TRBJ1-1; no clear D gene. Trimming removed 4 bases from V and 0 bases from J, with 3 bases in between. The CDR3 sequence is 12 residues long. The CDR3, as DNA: TGTGCCAGCAGTTCAGTGAACACTGAAGCTTTCTTT. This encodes CASSSVNTEAFF.

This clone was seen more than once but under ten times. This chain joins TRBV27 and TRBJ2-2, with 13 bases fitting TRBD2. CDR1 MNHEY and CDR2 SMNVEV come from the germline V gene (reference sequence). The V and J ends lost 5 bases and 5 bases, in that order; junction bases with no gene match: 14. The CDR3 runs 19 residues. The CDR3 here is CASSPHTTSGGPLTGELFF. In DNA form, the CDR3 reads TGTGCCAGCAGTCCCCACACGACTAGCGGGGGGCCCCTTACCGGGGAGCTGTTTTTT.

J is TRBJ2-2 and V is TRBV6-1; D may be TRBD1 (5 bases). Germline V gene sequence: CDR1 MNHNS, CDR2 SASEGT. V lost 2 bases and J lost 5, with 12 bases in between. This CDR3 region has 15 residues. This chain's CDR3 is CASSEQGGYTGELFF. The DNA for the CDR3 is TGTGCCAGCAGTGAACAGGGTGGCTATACCGGGGAGCTGTTTTTT.

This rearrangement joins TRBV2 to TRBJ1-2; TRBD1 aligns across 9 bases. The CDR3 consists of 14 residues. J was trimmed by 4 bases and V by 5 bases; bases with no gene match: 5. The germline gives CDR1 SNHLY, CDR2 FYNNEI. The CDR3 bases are TGTGCCAGCAGTTCTGGGGACAGGGTCTATGGCTACACCTTC. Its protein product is CASSSGDRVYGYTF.

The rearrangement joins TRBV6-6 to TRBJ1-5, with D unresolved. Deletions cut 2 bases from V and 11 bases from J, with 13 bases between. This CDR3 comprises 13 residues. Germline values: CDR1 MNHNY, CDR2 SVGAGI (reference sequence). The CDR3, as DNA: TGTGCCAGCAGTTACACAGAACAGTTAGCCCAGCATTTT. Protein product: CASSYTEQLAQHF.

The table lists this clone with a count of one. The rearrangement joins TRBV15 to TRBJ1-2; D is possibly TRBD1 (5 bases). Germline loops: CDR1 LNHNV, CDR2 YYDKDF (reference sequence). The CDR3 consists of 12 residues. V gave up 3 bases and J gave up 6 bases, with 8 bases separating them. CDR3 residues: CATSSGGDGYTF. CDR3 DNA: TGTGCCACCAGCAGCGGGGGAGATGGCTACACCTTC.

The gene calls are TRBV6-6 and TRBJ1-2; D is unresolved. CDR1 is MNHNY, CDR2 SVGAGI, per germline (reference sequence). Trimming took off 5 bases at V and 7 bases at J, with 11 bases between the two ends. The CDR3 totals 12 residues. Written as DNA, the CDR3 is TGTGCCAGCAGTCGCCCGACTCCTGGCTACACCTTC. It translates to CASSRPTPGYTF.

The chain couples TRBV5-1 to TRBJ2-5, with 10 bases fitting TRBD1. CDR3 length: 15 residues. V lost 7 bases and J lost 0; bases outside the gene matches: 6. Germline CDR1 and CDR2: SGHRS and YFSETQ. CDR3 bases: TGCGCCAGCCGACCGGGACAGGGGAACCAAGAGACCCAGTACTTC. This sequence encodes CASRPGQGNQETQYF.

The CDR3 loop reads CASRVTASDGYTF. The CDR3, as DNA: TGTGCCAGCAGGGTCACGGCGTCCGATGGCTACACCTTC. The chain couples TRBV19 to TRBJ1-2; D is possibly TRBD1 (5 bases). CDR1 is LNHDA and CDR2 is SQIVND in the germline V gene (reference sequence). Trimming shortened V by 9 bases and J by 6 bases, and 17 bases separated the two germline ends. CDR3 length equals 13 residues.

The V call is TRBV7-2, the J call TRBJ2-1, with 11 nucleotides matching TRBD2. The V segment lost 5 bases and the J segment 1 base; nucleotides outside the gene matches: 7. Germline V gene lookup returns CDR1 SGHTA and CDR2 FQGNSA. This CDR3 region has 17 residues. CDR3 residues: CASSKEGTSGSYNEQFF. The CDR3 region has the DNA TGTGCCAGCAGCAAGGAAGGGACTAGCGGTTCCTACAATGAGCAGTTCTTC.

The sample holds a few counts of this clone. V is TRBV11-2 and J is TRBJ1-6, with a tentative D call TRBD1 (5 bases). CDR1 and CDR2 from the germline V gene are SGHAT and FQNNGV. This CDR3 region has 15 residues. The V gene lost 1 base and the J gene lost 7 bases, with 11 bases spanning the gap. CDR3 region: CASSLGPQANSPLHF. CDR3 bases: TGTGCCAGCAGCTTAGGTCCACAGGCCAATTCACCCCTCCACTTT.

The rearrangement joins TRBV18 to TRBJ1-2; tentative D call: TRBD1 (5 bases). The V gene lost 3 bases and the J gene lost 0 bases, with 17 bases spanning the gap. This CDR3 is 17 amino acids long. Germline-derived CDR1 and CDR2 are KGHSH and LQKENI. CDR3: CASSPSPPATANYGYTF. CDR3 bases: TGTGCCAGCTCACCTTCCCCCCCGGCGACAGCTAACTATGGCTACACCTTC. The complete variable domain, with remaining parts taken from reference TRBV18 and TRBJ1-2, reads NAGVMQNPRHLVRRRGQEARLRCSPMKGHSHVYWYRQLPEEGLKFMVYLQKENIIDESGMPKERFSAEFPKEGPSILRIQQVVRGDSAAYFCASSPSPPATANYGYTFGSGTRLTVV.

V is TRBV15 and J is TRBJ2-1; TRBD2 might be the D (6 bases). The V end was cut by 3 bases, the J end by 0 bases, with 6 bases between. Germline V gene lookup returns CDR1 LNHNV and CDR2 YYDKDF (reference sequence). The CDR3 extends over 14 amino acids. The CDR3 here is CATSSGSSYNEQFF. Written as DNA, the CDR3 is TGTGCCACCAGCAGCGGGAGCTCCTACAATGAGCAGTTCTTC.

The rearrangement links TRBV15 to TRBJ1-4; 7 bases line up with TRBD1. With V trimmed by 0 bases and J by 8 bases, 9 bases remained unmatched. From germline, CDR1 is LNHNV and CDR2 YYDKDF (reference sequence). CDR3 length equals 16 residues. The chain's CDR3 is CATSRDLDRVREKLFF. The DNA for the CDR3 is TGTGCCACCAGCAGAGATCTTGACAGGGTGAGGGAAAAACTGTTTTTT.

The CDR3 nucleotides read TGTGCCAGCAGCGTAGGACAGGGTAACGCTTCACCCCTCCACTTT. It specifies CASSVGQGNASPLHF. The chain joins TRBV9 to TRBJ1-6; 7 bases line up with TRBD1. There are 15 residues in the CDR3. Germline V gene data show CDR1 as SGDLS and CDR2 as YYNGEE. V gave up 0 bases and J gave up 9 bases; unmatched junction bases: 6.